These T cell receptor beta chains were read from a single sample in a study of tumour-infiltrating T cells in Burkitt lymphoma. The protocol was immunoSEQ multiplex PCR, while the TCRdb copy is restricted to in-frame clones and leaves out a portion. In the table there are roughly 15,000 clones, roughly 87% of which are singletons. Sequencing was carried out using tumor tissue. The receptors were sampled from a human donor with diffuse large B-cell lymphoma. Each CDR3 is given with its conserved first and last residue. A D gene is named only where the DNA matches it firmly. Size is stated for part of the rows, as once, few or many counts, or as a class when the clone is expanded.

d_gene	v_gene	j_gene	abundance	CDR3nt	CDR3aa
TRBD2	TRBV10-1	TRBJ2-6	-	TGCGCCAGCATCGAGTGGGACTGGGGAGGGTCTGGGGCCAACGTCCTGACTTTC	CASIEWDWGGSGANVLTF
-	TRBV7-2	TRBJ1-2	once	TGTGCCAGCAGCTTACCCCACGGGCAGTTTGGCTACACCTTC	CASSLPHGQFGYTF
-	TRBV4-3	TRBJ1-6	-	TGCGCCAGCAGCCAAGATCGAGGATATAATTCACCCCTCCACTTT	CASSQDRGYNSPLHF
-	TRBV2	TRBJ2-2	-	TGTGCCAGCAGCTACACCGGGGAGCTGTTTTTT	CASSYTGELFF
-	TRBV10-3	TRBJ1-2	-	TGTGCCATCAGTGAGACGGTCAACTATGGCTACACCTTC	CAISETVNYGYTF
-	TRBV7-7	TRBJ2-1	-	TGTGCTAGCAGCTTAGGACCGGGACAAGGAGTTCTCAATGAGCAGTTCTTC	CASSLGPGQGVLNEQFF
-	TRBV6-6	TRBJ1-1	-	TGTGCCAGCAACCCACTCAACACTGAAGCTTTCTTT	CASNPLNTEAFF
TRBD2	TRBV7-8	TRBJ2-3	-	TGTGCCAGCAGCTTATCCATTGTGGTTAGCGGGAACTCAGATACGCAGTATTTT	CASSLSIVVSGNSDTQYF
TRBD2	TRBV19	TRBJ2-7	-	TGTGCCAGTAGCCGGGGGGAAACCTACGAGCAGTACTTC	CASSRGETYEQYF
-	TRBV6-5	TRBJ1-1	-	TGTGCCAGCAGTTATAACGCAGGCTTAAACACTGAAGCTTTCTTT	CASSYNAGLNTEAFF
TRBD1	TRBV18	TRBJ1-5	-	TGTGCCAGCTCACCCACCGGGACAGGGGGCGTTCAGCCCCAGCATTTT	CASSPTGTGGVQPQHF
-	TRBV27	TRBJ1-1	few	TGTGCCAGCAGCGGTAAATTTTGGAACACTGAAGCTTTCTTT	CASSGKFWNTEAFF
-	TRBV6-5	TRBJ1-1	medium-sized	TGTGCCAGCAGTTACGTCACGAACACTGAAGCTTTCTTT	CASSYVTNTEAFF
-	TRBV18	TRBJ1-1	-	TGTGCCAGCTCACGGAATGAGAGGGGTGAAGCTTTCTTT	CASSRNERGEAFF
-	TRBV5-6	TRBJ1-5	-	TGTGCCAGCAGCTCTACCCGGACAGCACGACAGCCCCAGCATTTT	CASSSTRTARQPQHF
-	TRBV4-3	TRBJ1-2	-	TGCGCCAGCAGCCAAGAAGGACCAACTAACTATGGCTACACCTTC	CASSQEGPTNYGYTF
-	TRBV4-1	TRBJ1-1	-	TGCGCCAGCAGCCAAGGAGCCAGGGTAAGGTACACTGAAGCTTTCTTT	CASSQGARVRYTEAFF
-	TRBV4-3	TRBJ2-5	-	TGCGCCAGCAGCCAAGATTATTGGGAGACCCAGTACTTC	CASSQDYWETQYF
-	TRBV19	TRBJ2-7	-	TGTGCCAGTGGATGGGGCTACGAGCAGTACTTC	CASGWGYEQYF
-	TRBV19	TRBJ2-2	-	TGTGCCAGTAGTGTTGTGGGTACCGGGGAGCTGTTTTTT	CASSVVGTGELFF
-	TRBV29-1	TRBJ1-1	few	TGCAGCGTTGGAGGGGGGACTGAAGCTTTCTTT	CSVGGGTEAFF
-	TRBV19	TRBJ1-3	-	TGTGCCAGTAGTATAAACATCTCTGGAAACACCATATATTTT	CASSINISGNTIYF